Below are 26 T cell receptor beta chains sequenced from a single sample in a study of T cells in Graves' hyperthyroidism and ophthalmopathy. Amplification targeted TCR beta CDR3 regions from RNA transcripts. When the TCR CDR3 underwent first-round RT-PCR, the HTBI primer set was used. TCRdb used MiXCR to reprocess the multiplex PCR reads, holding one entry per CDR3 protein. The sample yields a few hundred thousand distinct CDR3 sequences, over 15% seen once. The specimen was blood. Source of these receptors: a woman aged 55-69 years with Graves' ophthalmopathy.

The genes are TRBV6-1 and TRBJ2-3; D unclear. The germline V gene has CDR1 MNHNS and CDR2 SASEGT. The CDR3 consists of 20 residues. Trimming removed 5 bases from V and 1 base from J, with 28 bases in between. The CDR3 region is CASSSRSWVGAGWGTDTQYF. CDR3 sequence (DNA): TGTGCCAGCAGTTCCCGGTCGTGGGTCGGAGCCGGGTGGGGCACAGATACGCAGTATTTT.

Only one count was recorded for this clonotype. This rearrangement joins TRBV7-9 to TRBJ1-5, with TRBD1 matching over 9 bases. The CDR3 extends over 15 amino acids. The V and J ends lost 5 bases and 6 bases, in that order; junction bases with no gene match: 8. Germline CDR1 is SEHNR and CDR2 is FQNEAQ (reference sequence). The CDR3 DNA sequence: TGTGCCAGCAGCGGCACAGGGGGCGCGAGTCAGCCCCAGCATTTT. Its translation is CASSGTGGASQPQHF.

The chain uses TRBV4-1 and TRBJ1-5; tentatively, D is TRBD1 (6 bases). V was trimmed by 8 bases and J by 4 bases, leaving 9 bases between them. Germline-derived CDR1 and CDR2 are MGHRA and YSYEKL. The CDR3 contains 12 residues. The CDR3 loop is CASQQGNQPQHF. CDR3 coding DNA: TGCGCCAGCCAGCAGGGGAATCAGCCCCAGCATTTT.

In this sample, this clonotype turned up a few times. The J gene is TRBJ2-1, the V gene TRBV24-1; possibly TRBD1 for D (5 bases). There are 18 residues in the CDR3. CDR1 and CDR2 (germline): KGHDR, SFDVKD. The ends were cut back, 4 bases at V and 0 bases at J, with 18 bases in the middle. Here the CDR3 reads CATSDPETDKSSYNEQFF. The CDR3 nucleotides read TGTGCCACCAGTGACCCTGAGACAGATAAGAGCTCCTACAATGAGCAGTTCTTC.

The table lists this clonotype with a few counts. The V gene is TRBV5-6, the J gene TRBJ2-5, with D uncertain. Germline V gene lookup returns CDR1 SGHDT and CDR2 YYEEEE. The CDR3 consists of 11 residues. V was shortened by 4 bases and J by 7 bases, with 8 bases between the two germline ends. The CDR3 region is CASSHGWTQYF. CDR3 nucleotides: TGTGCCAGCAGCCACGGGTGGACCCAGTACTTC. The complete variable domain, with remaining parts taken from reference TRBV5-6 and TRBJ2-5, reads DAGVTQSPTHLIKTRGQQVTLRCSPKSGHDTVSWYQQALGQGPQFIFQYYEEEERQRGNFPDRFSGHQFPNYSSELNVNALLLGDSALYLCASSHGWTQYFGPGTRLLVL.

This clonotype has ten or more counts. The chain combines TRBV2 with TRBJ1-6; 9 bases are a match to TRBD1. Germline CDR1 SNHLY, CDR2 FYNNEI. With V trimmed by 5 bases and J by 10 bases, 6 bases remained unmatched. The CDR3 totals 14 residues. The CDR3 DNA reads as TGTGCCAGCAGTATACAGGGGGCAGAGTCACCCCTCCACTTT. Its translation: CASSIQGAESPLHF.

This clonotype has at least ten counts. The V and J genes are TRBV7-2 and TRBJ1-1; D ambiguous. CDR1 and CDR2 from the germline V gene are SGHTA and FQGNSA. With 0 bases removed from V and 3 bases from J, the gap between germline ends came to 8 bases. The CDR3 runs 14 residues. Here the CDR3 reads CASSLARDYTEAFF. The CDR3, as DNA: TGTGCCAGCAGCTTAGCTCGGGATTACACTGAAGCTTTCTTT. The entire variable domain, with the rest obtained from reference TRBV7-2 and TRBJ1-1, is as follows: GAGVSQSPSNKVTEKGKDVELRCDPISGHTALYWYRQSLGQGLEFLIYFQGNSAPDKSGLPSDRFSAERTGGSVSTLTIQRTQQEDSAVYLCASSLARDYTEAFFGQGTRLTVV.

The chain links TRBV18 to TRBJ1-1; tentatively, D is TRBD1 (5 bases). This CDR3 comprises 14 residues. V was shortened by 3 bases and J by 4 bases, with 12 bases between the two germline ends. The germline CDR1 and CDR2 sequences are KGHSH and LQKENI. Written as DNA, the CDR3 is TGTGCCAGCTCACCCCGGGGGGGTTCCACTGAAGCTTTCTTT. Translated, it gives CASSPRGGSTEAFF.

This clonotype was picked up many times. In DNA form, the CDR3 reads TGTGCCAGCAGTTCACGACTAGCGGGGGGGAAGGGGACCCAGTACTTC. Translated: CASSSRLAGGKGTQYF. The chain carries TRBV6-5 and TRBJ2-5; 14 nucleotides align to TRBD2. This CDR3 contains 16 residues. V was pared by 4 bases and J by 7 bases, with 8 bases of the junction left unmatched. Germline V gives CDR1 MNHEY, CDR2 SVGAGI.

This clonotype has at least ten counts. The rearrangement uses TRBV20-1 and TRBJ1-2; the match to TRBD1 covers 9 bases. The V gene's germline CDR1 is DFQATT and CDR2 SNEGSKA (reference sequence). J was trimmed by 3 bases and V by 6 bases; bases with no gene match: 5. This CDR3 spans 13 amino acids. CDR3 nucleotide sequence: TGCAGTGCCGTTAGGGACAGGGACTATGGCTACACCTTC. Its translation is CSAVRDRDYGYTF.

This clonotype was counted a few times. The rearrangement uses TRBV6-2 or TRBV6-3 and TRBJ2-1; 8 nucleotides match TRBD1. Germline CDR1 MNHEY, CDR2 SVGEGT. With V trimmed by 0 bases and J by 1 base, 14 bases remained unmatched. The CDR3 has 20 amino acids. The CDR3 region has the DNA TGTGCCAGCAGTTACTCGACTGGGGGACAGGCTCCTTTTTCCTACAATGAGCAGTTCTTC. Translated, it gives CASSYSTGGQAPFSYNEQFF.

This clonotype was recorded at least ten times. This sequence joins TRBV7-2 and TRBJ2-3; no clear D. The CDR3 covers 19 residues. The germline V and J ends were trimmed by 1 base and 2 bases, with 22 bases remaining between them. Germline V gene data show CDR1 as SGHTA and CDR2 as FQGNSA. CDR3: CASSLDRLKSQIYTDTQYF. As DNA, the CDR3 is TGTGCCAGCAGCTTAGATCGGTTGAAGTCTCAAATATACACAGATACGCAGTATTTT.

Details on this clonotype: A clone one base away is much larger, so this may be a read error. The chain is built from TRBV5-1 and TRBJ1-4; no firm D call. This CDR3 contains 15 residues. Germline V gene sequence: CDR1 SGHRS, CDR2 YFSETQ. This CDR3 reads CPSSPEAQTNEKLFF. The CDR3 nucleotides are TGCCCCAGCAGCCCCGAGGCGCAAACTAATGAAAAACTGTTTTTT.

This clonotype was seen only a few times. The rearrangement links TRBV5-1 to TRBJ2-5; unclear D gene. The CDR3 is made up of 14 amino acids. Germline V gives CDR1 SGHRS, CDR2 YFSETQ. The ends were cut back, 0 bases at V and 6 bases at J, with 12 bases in the middle. The CDR3 reads CASSLESQAKTQYF. The CDR3 coding sequence is TGCGCCAGCAGCTTGGAGAGTCAGGCGAAGACCCAGTACTTC.

This clonotype appeared many times. V usage is TRBV28 and J usage is TRBJ1-1; D remains ambiguous. CDR3 length: 12 residues. From germline, CDR1 is MDHEN and CDR2 SYDVKM. Trimming removed 2 bases at V and 10 bases at J, with 11 bases between. Here the CDR3 reads CASSLRRSRAFF. In nucleotides, the CDR3 is TGTGCCAGCAGTTTACGACGGAGTAGAGCTTTCTTT.

This chain joins TRBV4-2 and TRBJ2-2; D may be TRBD1 (6 bases). The V end lost 5 bases, the J end lost 8 bases, and 27 bases lay between the germline ends. CDR1 LGHNA and CDR2 YNFKEQ come from the germline V gene. The CDR3 has 18 residues. The CDR3 reads CASSGTRGETGVQGELFF. The CDR3 bases are TGTGCCAGCAGCGGAACAAGAGGGGAGACAGGTGTCCAGGGGGAGCTGTTTTTT.

This clonotype was found many times. The chain links TRBV18 to TRBJ2-7; 7 bases map to TRBD1. The CDR3 runs 15 residues. Per the germline V gene, CDR1 is KGHSH and CDR2 is LQKENI. The V segment lost 5 bases and the J segment 6 bases; nucleotides outside the gene matches: 13. The chain's CDR3 is CASSTRQGSIAEQYF. CDR3 coding DNA: TGTGCCAGCTCAACGAGACAGGGTAGCATCGCCGAGCAGTACTTC.

V usage is TRBV29-1 and J usage is TRBJ2-5; the match to TRBD1 covers 8 bases. Losses at the gene ends were 7 bases for V and 4 bases for J; bases not matched to a gene: 5. Germline values: CDR1 SQVTM, CDR2 ANQGSEA. CDR3 length: 12 amino acids. CDR3 in DNA: TGCAGCGGGATTGGACAGGGAGAGACCCAGTACTTC. Residues: CSGIGQGETQYF.

The J gene is TRBJ1-5, the V gene TRBV6-1; possible D gene TRBD1, 6 bases. Germline-derived CDR1 and CDR2 are MNHNS and SASEGT. The ends were cut back, 6 bases at V and 0 bases at J, with 12 bases in the middle. This CDR3 region has 15 residues. DNA of the CDR3: TGTGCCAGCAGCCTGACAGGACCTAGCAATCAGCCCCAGCATTTT. It encodes CASSLTGPSNQPQHF.

This clonotype was seen repeatedly, ten times or more. The rearrangement joins TRBV6-1 to TRBJ2-5; D is possibly TRBD1 (6 bases). The V gene lost 8 bases and the J gene lost 2 bases, with 12 bases spanning the gap. The CDR3 has 13 amino acids. CDR1 MNHNS and CDR2 SASEGT come from the germline V gene. The chain's CDR3 is CASQTGQQETQYF. The CDR3 DNA reads as TGTGCCAGCCAGACAGGACAGCAAGAGACCCAGTACTTC.

This clonotype was counted at least ten times. The V gene is TRBV7-2, the J gene TRBJ2-7, with 9 positions matching TRBD2. Germline CDR1 SGHTA, CDR2 FQGNSA. Trimming cost V 6 bases and J 4 bases; bases outside gene matches: 7. The CDR3 has 14 amino acids. DNA for the CDR3: TGTGCCAGCAGTCATAGCGGGGGACTTTACGAGCAGTACTTC. Protein: CASSHSGGLYEQYF.

CDR3: CASTPLQGNTDTQYF. The CDR3, as DNA: TGTGCCAGCACTCCCCTCCAGGGAAACACAGATACGCAGTATTTT. The chain has TRBV12-3 or TRBV12-4 and TRBJ2-3, with D maybe TRBD1 (5 bases). V was trimmed by 7 bases and J by 2 bases, leaving 16 bases between them. The CDR3 length is 15 residues.

This clonotype has only a few counts. V gene TRBV29-1 combines with J gene TRBJ2-3; 7 nucleotides match TRBD2. CDR3 length equals 15 residues. Losses at the gene ends were 6 bases for V and 0 bases for J; bases not matched to a gene: 9. Germline loops: CDR1 SQVTM, CDR2 ANQGSEA. The CDR3 DNA reads as TGCAGCGTGGGGGGGGTTGCGGGTAGCACAGATACGCAGTATTTT. Protein sequence: CSVGGVAGSTDTQYF.

This clonotype was observed many times. This chain joins TRBV20-1 and TRBJ1-1; TRBD1 matches at 8 bases. The CDR3 is 13 amino acids. CDR1 and CDR2 (germline): DFQATT, SNEGSKA (reference sequence). Trimming took 1 base from V and 7 from J; bases not matched to a gene: 5. As DNA, the CDR3 is TGCAGTGCTAGAGCAGGGACAGGAGATGAAGCTTTCTTT. It is translated as CSARAGTGDEAFF.

V and J are TRBV9 and TRBJ2-2, with D possibly being TRBD2 (5 bases). The CDR3 extends over 15 amino acids. Per germline, CDR1 SGDLS and CDR2 YYNGEE. The ends were cut back, 10 bases at V and 2 bases at J, with 18 bases in the middle. CDR3 DNA: TGTGCCCGCACCAAATCTAGGACTAACACCGGGGAGCTGTTTTTT. It codes for CARTKSRTNTGELFF.

In this sample, this clonotype turned up many times. V gene TRBV2 combines with J gene TRBJ1-2; unclear D gene. Germline assignment: CDR1 SNHLY and CDR2 FYNNEI. The CDR3 consists of 12 residues. The ends were cut back, 7 bases at V and 1 base at J, with 7 bases in the middle. The CDR3 reads CASMGFNYGYTF. The CDR3, as DNA: TGTGCCAGCATGGGTTTTAACTATGGCTACACCTTC.